Included here is one TCR beta chain sequence, with context. Its antigen is not known. The entry originates in a study of blood T cells in healthy people across ages. The CDR3 runs 14 residues. In germline, CDR1 is MDHEN, CDR2 SYDVKM. Trimming shortened V by 2 bases and J by 1 base, and 9 bases separated the two germline ends. General study findings and limits: More naive CD4+ cells and higher diversity marked long-lived donors relative to aged donors. As naive T cell percentage varied, TCR beta diversity correlated strongly with it.

The second PCR ran about 6 to 12 cycles with a sample-barcoded 5' primer and J-beta primers. Per sample, CDR3-containing paired-end reads numbered at least 2.5 million. TCRdb itself ran the 5' RACE reads through MiXCR, one entry per CDR3 protein. The sample holds over 1,200,000 distinct CDR3 sequences, approximately 63% seen once. Researchers report isolating at least 6.5 million PBMCs per sample. The specimen was blood. The chain is built from TRBV28 and TRBJ2-7; D gene uncertain. The clonotype originates from a man between 18 and 29 years old in good health. This CDR3 is CASSLIFSSYEQYF. The DNA for the CDR3 is TGTGCCAGCAGTTTAATTTTCAGTTCCTACGAGCAGTACTTC.